Following are 25 T cell receptor beta chains from one sample sequenced in a study of cytomegalovirus exposure and HLA in healthy donors. PCR amplification relied on 60 Vbeta primers (plus 13 Jbeta primers). Sequencing was performed with immunoSEQ multiplex PCR; in TCRdb, only in-frame clones are kept and a portion is missing. The table shows 200,000 to 250,000 clones, with 80% to 85% occurring only once. Sequencing was done on a sample of PBMCs. The receptors originated from a boy under 10 years old in good health and CMV-seronegative.

The V and J genes are TRBV6-6 and TRBJ2-1; possible D gene TRBD2, 5 bases. Germline V gene sequence: CDR1 MNHNY, CDR2 SVGAGI (reference sequence). CDR3 length: 16 amino acids. The V gene lost 0 bases and the J gene lost 6 bases, with 15 bases spanning the gap. In nucleotides, the CDR3 is TGTGCCAGCAGTTACTCGGCGTGGGAGCTGTGCAATGAGCAGTTCTTC. Amino acid sequence: CASSYSAWELCNEQFF.

V gene TRBV7-8 combines with J gene TRBJ2-3, with D maybe TRBD2 (5 bases). The germline V and J ends were trimmed by 0 bases and 4 bases, with 17 bases remaining between them. From germline, CDR1 is SGHVS and CDR2 FQNEAQ. CDR3 length: 17 amino acids. Here the CDR3 DNA reads TGTGCCAGCAGCTTAGCGCTTGACATCCGGGGAGCAGATACGCAGTATTTT. This gives the protein CASSLALDIRGADTQYF.

V and J are TRBV7-9 and TRBJ1-1; a weak D match, TRBD1 (6 bases). The CDR3 sequence is 13 residues long. Trimming shortened V by 7 bases and J by 3 bases, and 12 bases separated the two germline ends. The V gene's germline CDR1 is SEHNR and CDR2 FQNEAQ (reference sequence). CDR3 amino acids: CASKGGGDTEAFF. The CDR3 coding sequence is TGTGCCAGCAAAGGGGGTGGAGACACTGAAGCTTTCTTT. The variable domain in full, with the rest retrieved from reference TRBV7-9 and TRBJ1-1, is DTGVSQNPRHKITKRGQNVTFRCDPISEHNRLYWYRQTLGQGPEFLTYFQNEAQLEKSRLLSDRFSAERPKGSFSTLEIQRTEQGDSAMYLCASKGGGDTEAFFGQGTRLTVV.

A single count supports this clone. This chain links TRBV4-1 with TRBJ2-3; TRBD2 agrees at 8 bases. V dropped 2 bases and J dropped 4; count of bases not matched to a gene: 5. CDR3 length: 15 residues. CDR1 is MGHRA, CDR2 YSYEKL, per germline. In DNA, the CDR3 is TGCGCCAGCAGCCAATACGGGGGGGAGGCAGATACGCAGTATTTT. Its translation: CASSQYGGEADTQYF.

The chain combines TRBV7-2 with TRBJ1-5; 9 bases line up with TRBD1. V lost 4 bases, J lost 3 bases, and 4 bases stayed unmatched. The V gene's germline CDR1 is SGHTA and CDR2 FQGNSA. The CDR3 spans 15 residues. CDR3 DNA sequence: TGTGCCAGCAGCTCGGGACAGGGTGACAATCAGCCCCAGCATTTT. Its protein product is CASSSGQGDNQPQHF.

V gene TRBV27 combines with J gene TRBJ2-1; 10 bases fit TRBD2. The CDR3 has 15 amino acids. Germline V gene sequence: CDR1 MNHEY, CDR2 SMNVEV (reference sequence). Trimming cost V 3 bases and J 7 bases; bases outside gene matches: 6. The CDR3 loop reads CASSFALAGRNEQFF. The CDR3 nucleotides are TGTGCCAGCAGTTTCGCACTAGCGGGAAGGAATGAGCAGTTCTTC.

J is TRBJ2-2 and V is TRBV7-8; perhaps TRBD1 as D (5 bases). V shed 4 bases and J shed 1 base, with 13 bases lying between them. Germline CDR1 is SGHVS and CDR2 is FQNEAQ. This CDR3 contains 16 residues. CDR3 residues: CASSSPAGQNTGELFF. The CDR3 region has the DNA TGTGCCAGCAGCTCACCCGCCGGACAGAACACCGGGGAGCTGTTTTTT. Combining the CDR3 with reference TRBV7-8 and TRBJ2-2 gives the whole variable domain GAGVSQSPRYKVAKRGQDVALRCDPISGHVSLFWYQQALGQGPEFLTYFQNEAQLDKSGLPSDRFFAERPEGSVSTLKIQRTQQEDSAVYLCASSSPAGQNTGELFFGEGSRLTVL.

The count of this clone is one. The genes are TRBV7-9 and TRBJ2-5; 9 bases fit TRBD2. V was clipped by 4 bases and J by 5 bases; unmatched bases: 8. Germline CDR1 and CDR2: SEHNR and FQNEAQ (reference sequence). The CDR3 is 15 amino acids. CDR3 bases: TGTGCCAGCAGCTACATAGCGGGAGAGAGGGAGACCCAGTACTTC. Its translation is CASSYIAGERETQYF.

The V call is TRBV4-2, the J call TRBJ1-6, with 10 bases fitting TRBD1. The CDR3 is made up of 18 amino acids. V shed 4 bases, J shed 0 bases, and the junction held 6 bases outside the gene matches. The germline gives CDR1 LGHNA, CDR2 YNFKEQ. CDR3 loop: CASSPGTGVLSYNSPLHF. In DNA form, the CDR3 reads TGTGCCAGCAGCCCCGGGACAGGGGTCCTCTCCTATAATTCACCCCTCCACTTT.

The rearrangement links TRBV19 to TRBJ1-5; TRBD1 matches at 9 bases. The CDR3 has 18 amino acids. Germline V gene data show CDR1 as LNHDA and CDR2 as SQIVND (reference sequence). The trim removed 1 base at V and 7 bases at J, leaving 14 bases unmatched. CDR3 nucleotides: TGTGCCAGTAGTATAGGCCCTAGGGGACAGGGTAATTACCAGCCCCAGCATTTT. Translating it yields CASSIGPRGQGNYQPQHF.

This sequence joins TRBV6-1 and TRBJ1-1; D not resolved. V shed 5 bases and J shed 0 bases, with 13 bases lying between them. The germline gives CDR1 MNHNS, CDR2 SASEGT. The CDR3 covers 15 residues. The CDR3 DNA is TGTGCCAGCAGTTCACCGACCGGGATGAACACTGAAGCTTTCTTT. Protein product: CASSSPTGMNTEAFF.

This chain connects TRBV6-5 to TRBJ1-1; no firm D call. Germline V lookup: CDR1 MNHEY, CDR2 SVGAGI. The V end was cut by 6 bases, the J end by 0 bases, with 5 bases between. CDR3 length equals 12 residues. In nucleotides, the CDR3 is TGTGCCAGCAGGCGGGTGAACACTGAAGCTTTCTTT. Its protein product is CASRRVNTEAFF.

The J gene is TRBJ1-4, the V gene TRBV14, with 8 bases lining up with TRBD1. CDR3 length: 17 amino acids. J was trimmed by 8 bases and V by 5 bases; bases with no gene match: 16. Looked up from germline, CDR1 is SGHDN and CDR2 is FVKESK. For the CDR3, the DNA is TGTGCCAGCAGCGCCGCCACCATTCAGGGGGCTGGAGAAAAACTGTTTTTT. It codes for CASSAATIQGAGEKLFF.

This clone was observed once. The chain has TRBV18 and TRBJ1-2; the D gene is possibly TRBD1 (5 bases). Deletions cut 0 bases from V and 6 bases from J, with 11 bases between. There are 14 residues in the CDR3. Per germline, CDR1 KGHSH and CDR2 LQKENI. CDR3 in amino acids: CASSPPSRANGYTF. CDR3 nucleotides: TGTGCCAGCTCACCACCGTCCAGGGCCAATGGCTACACCTTC.

The CDR3 bases are TGTGCCAGCAGCATCCGGGACAGGGGGAGTAGTGAAGCTTTCTTT. The encoded protein is CASSIRDRGSSEAFF. This chain connects TRBV5-8 to TRBJ1-1; 11 bases match TRBD1. Per the germline V gene, CDR1 is SGHTS and CDR2 is YDEGEE. The CDR3 is 15 amino acids. J gave up 7 bases and V 4 bases, and 9 bases lay outside the gene matches. The full variable domain, its missing parts supplied by reference TRBV5-8 and TRBJ1-1, is EAGVTQSPTHLIKTRGQQATLRCSPISGHTSVYWYQQALGLGLQFLLWYDEGEERNRGNFPPRFSGRQFPNYSSELNVNALELEDSALYLCASSIRDRGSSEAFFGQGTRLTVV.

The chain combines TRBV4-2 with TRBJ2-1; 10 positions match TRBD2. Trimming cost V 0 bases and J 5 bases; bases outside gene matches: 7. Germline CDR1 and CDR2: LGHNA and YNFKEQ. This CDR3 is 17 amino acids long. The CDR3 loop reads CASSQDLLAGANNEQFF. CDR3 in DNA: TGTGCCAGCAGCCAAGATCTGCTAGCGGGGGCCAACAATGAGCAGTTCTTC.

This chain joins TRBV5-6 and TRBJ2-6; D gene ambiguous. CDR3 length equals 13 residues. CDR1 SGHDT and CDR2 YYEEEE come from the germline V gene. Trimming pared 2 bases from V and 3 bases from J, leaving 3 bases between. DNA of the CDR3: TGTGCCAGCAGCTTCGGTGGGGCCAACGTCCTGACTTTC. The encoded protein is CASSFGGANVLTF.

This sequence joins TRBV19 and TRBJ1-2; TRBD1 agrees at 7 bases. The V and J ends lost 7 bases and 7 bases, in that order; junction bases with no gene match: 6. Looked up from germline, CDR1 is LNHDA and CDR2 is SQIVND (reference sequence). The CDR3 has 12 residues. CDR3 nucleotide sequence: TGTGCCAGTACCCTGACAGGGACTGGCTACACCTTC. Protein product: CASTLTGTGYTF.

This clone has only one observation. The rearrangement joins TRBV7-9 to TRBJ2-7; D not certain. The germline CDR1 and CDR2 sequences are SEHNR and FQNEAQ (reference sequence). The CDR3 has 12 residues. V lost 5 bases, J lost 2 bases, and 7 bases lay in between. CDR3 in DNA: TGTGCCAGCAGCCTAGTCACCTACGAGCAGTACTTC. This sequence encodes CASSLVTYEQYF.

This clone was observed once. The junction departs from the called germline gene at one end, perhaps through a read error. The chain is built from TRBV6-1 and TRBJ2-3; 10 nucleotides line up with TRBD2. CDR3 length: 14 amino acids. Germline CDR1 is MNHNS and CDR2 is SASEGT. CDR3 residues: CASNRLAGGDTQYF. The CDR3, as DNA: TGTGCGAGCAATCGACTAGCGGGTGGAGATACGCAGTATTTT.

The V gene is TRBV27, the J gene TRBJ2-7; D is perhaps TRBD2 (5 bases). The length of the CDR3 is 14 residues. Germline V gene lookup returns CDR1 MNHEY and CDR2 SMNVEV (reference sequence). V shed 2 bases and J shed 3 bases, with 11 bases lying between them. The DNA of the CDR3 is TGTGCCAGCAGTTTAGGCCACCGGGGCTACGAGCAGTACTTC. It is translated as CASSLGHRGYEQYF.

This clone was seen just once. The chain has TRBV11-3 and TRBJ2-2; no definite D call. Trimming cost V 6 bases and J 7 bases, with 15 bases left between them. The CDR3 extends over 14 amino acids. From germline, CDR1 is SGHNT and CDR2 YENEEA. The CDR3 spells CASRHGGKDGELFF. In nucleotides, the CDR3 is TGTGCCAGCAGACACGGCGGTAAAGACGGGGAGCTGTTTTTT.

The V gene is TRBV4-1, the J gene TRBJ2-1, with TRBD1 matching 12 bases. After removal of 4 bases from V and 10 bases from J, the junction contained 11 bases not matched to a gene. Looked up from germline, CDR1 is MGHRA and CDR2 is YSYEKL. The CDR3 length is 16 residues. The CDR3: CASSPRGTGGSWEQFF. In nucleotides, the CDR3 is TGCGCCAGCAGCCCGCGTGGGACAGGGGGCTCGTGGGAGCAGTTCTTC.

J is TRBJ2-3 and V is TRBV7-9; a possible D gene is TRBD1 (6 bases). There are 14 residues in the CDR3. In germline, CDR1 is SEHNR, CDR2 FQNEAQ (reference sequence). Trimming shortened V by 5 bases and J by 4 bases, and 13 bases separated the two germline ends. CDR3 sequence: CASSLNQGPDTQYF. CDR3 DNA sequence: TGTGCCAGCAGCCTTAATCAGGGGCCAGATACGCAGTATTTT.

The chain carries TRBV2 and TRBJ1-1; 8 bases align to TRBD1. The CDR3 loop spans 13 amino acids. Trimming at V came to 7 bases and at J to 10 bases, leaving 11 bases not matched to a gene. Germline loops: CDR1 SNHLY, CDR2 FYNNEI. The CDR3 region is CASTGQGRMGAFF. Written as DNA, the CDR3 is TGTGCCAGCACCGGACAGGGACGTATGGGAGCTTTCTTT.